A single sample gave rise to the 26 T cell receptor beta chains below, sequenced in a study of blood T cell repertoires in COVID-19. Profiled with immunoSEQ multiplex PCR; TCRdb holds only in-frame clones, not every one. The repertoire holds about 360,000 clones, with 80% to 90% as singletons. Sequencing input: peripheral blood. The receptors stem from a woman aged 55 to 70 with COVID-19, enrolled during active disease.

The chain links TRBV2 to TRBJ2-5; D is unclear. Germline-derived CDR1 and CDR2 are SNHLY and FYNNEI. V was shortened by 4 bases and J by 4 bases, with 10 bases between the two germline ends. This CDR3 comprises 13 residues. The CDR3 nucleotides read TGTGCCAGCAGTGGACAACAGAGAGAGACCCAGTACTTC. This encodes CASSGQQRETQYF.

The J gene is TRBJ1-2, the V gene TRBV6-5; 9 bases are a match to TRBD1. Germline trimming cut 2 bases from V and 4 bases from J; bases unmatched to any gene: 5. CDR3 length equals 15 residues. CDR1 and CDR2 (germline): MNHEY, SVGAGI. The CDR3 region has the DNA TGTGCCAGCAGTTACCACCAGACAGGGGGCTATGGCTACACCTTC. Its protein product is CASSYHQTGGYGYTF.

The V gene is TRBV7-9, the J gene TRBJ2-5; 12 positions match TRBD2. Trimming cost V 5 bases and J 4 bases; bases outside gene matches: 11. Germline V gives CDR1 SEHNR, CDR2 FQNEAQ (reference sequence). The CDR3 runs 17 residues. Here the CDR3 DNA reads TGTGCCAGCAGCGCGGGACTAGCGGGCGGTGGTATAGAGACCCAGTACTTC. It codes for CASSAGLAGGGIETQYF.

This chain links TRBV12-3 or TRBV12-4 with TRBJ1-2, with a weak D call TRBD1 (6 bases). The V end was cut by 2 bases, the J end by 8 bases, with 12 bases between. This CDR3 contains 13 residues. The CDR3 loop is CASSLLQGTGYTF. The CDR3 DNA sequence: TGTGCCAGCAGTTTATTACAGGGTACAGGCTACACCTTC.

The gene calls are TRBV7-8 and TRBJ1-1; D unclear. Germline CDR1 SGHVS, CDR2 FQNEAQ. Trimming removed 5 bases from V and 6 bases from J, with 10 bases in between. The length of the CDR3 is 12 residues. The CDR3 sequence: CASSVYRAEAFF. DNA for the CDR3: TGTGCCAGCAGCGTGTATCGTGCTGAAGCTTTCTTT.

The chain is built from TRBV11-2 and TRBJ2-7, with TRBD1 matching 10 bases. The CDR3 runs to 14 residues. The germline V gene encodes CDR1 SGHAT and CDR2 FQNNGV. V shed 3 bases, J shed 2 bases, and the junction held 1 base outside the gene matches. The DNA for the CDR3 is TGTGCCAGCAGCTTGGGGACAGGGGCCTACGAGCAGTACTTC. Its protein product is CASSLGTGAYEQYF.

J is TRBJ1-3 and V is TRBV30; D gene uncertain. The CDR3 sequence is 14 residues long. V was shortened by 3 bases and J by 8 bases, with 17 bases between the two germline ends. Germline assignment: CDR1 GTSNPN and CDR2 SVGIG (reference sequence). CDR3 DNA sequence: TGTGCCTGGAGCCCATGGGAGCCCGAGGACACCATATATTTT. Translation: CAWSPWEPEDTIYF.

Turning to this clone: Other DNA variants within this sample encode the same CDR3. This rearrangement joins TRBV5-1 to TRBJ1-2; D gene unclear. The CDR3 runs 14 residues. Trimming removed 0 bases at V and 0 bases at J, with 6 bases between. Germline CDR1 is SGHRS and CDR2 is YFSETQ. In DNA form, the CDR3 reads TGCGCCAGCAGCTTGGACAGCCCTAACTATGGCTACACCTTC. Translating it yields CASSLDSPNYGYTF.

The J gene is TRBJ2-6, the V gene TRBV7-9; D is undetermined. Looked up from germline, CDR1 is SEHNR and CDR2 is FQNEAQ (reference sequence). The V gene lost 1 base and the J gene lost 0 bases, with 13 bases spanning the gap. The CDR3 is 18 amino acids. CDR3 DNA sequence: TGTGCCAGCAGCTTAGTACAGAGACCCTTCTCTGGGGCCAACGTCCTGACTTTC. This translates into CASSLVQRPFSGANVLTF.

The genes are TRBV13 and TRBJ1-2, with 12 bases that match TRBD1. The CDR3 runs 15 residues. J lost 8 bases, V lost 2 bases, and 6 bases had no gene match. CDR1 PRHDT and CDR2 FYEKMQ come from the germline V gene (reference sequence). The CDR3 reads CASSLRDRGLGGYTF. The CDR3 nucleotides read TGTGCCAGCAGCTTACGGGACAGGGGGCTCGGCGGCTACACCTTC. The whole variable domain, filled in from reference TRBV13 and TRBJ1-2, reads AAGVIQSPRHLIKEKRETATLKCYPIPRHDTVYWYQQGPGQDPQFLISFYEKMQSDKGSIPDRFSAQQFSDYHSELNMSSLELGDSALYFCASSLRDRGLGGYTFGSGTRLTVV.

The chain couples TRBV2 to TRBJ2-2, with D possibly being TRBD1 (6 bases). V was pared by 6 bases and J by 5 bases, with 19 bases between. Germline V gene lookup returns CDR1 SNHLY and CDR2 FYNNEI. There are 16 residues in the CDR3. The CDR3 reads CASSQNNQGRTGELFF. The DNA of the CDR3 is TGTGCCAGCAGCCAGAACAACCAGGGGAGAACCGGGGAGCTGTTTTTT. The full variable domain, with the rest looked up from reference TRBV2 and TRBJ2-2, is EPEVTQTPSHQVTQMGQEVILRCVPISNHLYFYWYRQILGQKVEFLVSFYNNEISEKSEIFDDQFSVERPDGSNFTLKIRSTKLEDSAMYFCASSQNNQGRTGELFFGEGSRLTVL.

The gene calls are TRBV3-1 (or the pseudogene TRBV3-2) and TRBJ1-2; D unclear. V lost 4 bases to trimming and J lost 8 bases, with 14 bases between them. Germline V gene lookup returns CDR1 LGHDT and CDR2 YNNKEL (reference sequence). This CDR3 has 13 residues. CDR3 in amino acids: CASSLQTELGYTF. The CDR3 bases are TGTGCCAGCAGCCTACAGACCGAGCTGGGCTACACCTTC.

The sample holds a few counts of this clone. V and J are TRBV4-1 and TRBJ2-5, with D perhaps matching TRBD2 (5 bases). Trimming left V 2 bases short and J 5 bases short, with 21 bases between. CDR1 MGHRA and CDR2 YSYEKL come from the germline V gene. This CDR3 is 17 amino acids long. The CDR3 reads CASSQFQMSSGGETQYF. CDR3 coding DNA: TGCGCCAGCAGCCAATTCCAAATGTCCTCGGGCGGGGAGACCCAGTACTTC.

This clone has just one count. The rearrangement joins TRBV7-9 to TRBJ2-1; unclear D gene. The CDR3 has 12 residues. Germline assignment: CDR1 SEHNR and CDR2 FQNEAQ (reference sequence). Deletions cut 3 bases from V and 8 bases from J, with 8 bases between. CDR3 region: CASSLSGYEQFF. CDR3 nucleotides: TGTGCCAGCAGCTTGTCCGGGTATGAGCAGTTCTTC. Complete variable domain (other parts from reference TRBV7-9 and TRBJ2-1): DTGVSQNPRHKITKRGQNVTFRCDPISEHNRLYWYRQTLGQGPEFLTYFQNEAQLEKSRLLSDRFSAERPKGSFSTLEIQRTEQGDSAMYLCASSLSGYEQFFGPGTRLTVL.

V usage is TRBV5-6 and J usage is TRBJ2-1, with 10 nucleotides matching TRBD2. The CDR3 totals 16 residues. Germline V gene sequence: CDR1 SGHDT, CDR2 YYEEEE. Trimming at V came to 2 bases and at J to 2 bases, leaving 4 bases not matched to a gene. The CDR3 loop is CASSFFLAGAYNEQFF. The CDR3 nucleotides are TGTGCCAGCAGCTTCTTCCTAGCGGGGGCCTACAATGAGCAGTTCTTC.

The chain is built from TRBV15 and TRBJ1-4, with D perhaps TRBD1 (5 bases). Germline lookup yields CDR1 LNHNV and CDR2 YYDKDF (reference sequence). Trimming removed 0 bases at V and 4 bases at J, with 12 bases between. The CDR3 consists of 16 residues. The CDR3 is CATSRDQPGLNEKLFF. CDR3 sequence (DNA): TGTGCCACCAGCAGAGATCAACCAGGGCTTAATGAAAAACTGTTTTTT.

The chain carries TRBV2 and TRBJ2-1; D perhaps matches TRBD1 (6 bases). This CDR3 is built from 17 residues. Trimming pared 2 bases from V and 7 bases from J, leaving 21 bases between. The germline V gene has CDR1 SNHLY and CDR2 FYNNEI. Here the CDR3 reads CASSELGVDLGGNEQFF. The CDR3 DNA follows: TGTGCCAGCAGTGAACTGGGTGTCGACTTAGGGGGAAATGAGCAGTTCTTC.

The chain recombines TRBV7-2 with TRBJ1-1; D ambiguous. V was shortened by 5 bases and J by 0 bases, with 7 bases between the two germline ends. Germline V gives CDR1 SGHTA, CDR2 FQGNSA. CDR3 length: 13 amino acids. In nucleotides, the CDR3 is TGTGCCAGCAGCGCCAGATTGAACACTGAAGCTTTCTTT. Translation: CASSARLNTEAFF.

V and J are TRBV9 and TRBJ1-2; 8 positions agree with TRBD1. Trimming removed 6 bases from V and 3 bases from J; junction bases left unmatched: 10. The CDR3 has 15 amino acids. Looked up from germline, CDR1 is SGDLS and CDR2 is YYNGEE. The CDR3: CASTQAGGADYGYTF. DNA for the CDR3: TGTGCCAGCACTCAAGCAGGGGGCGCTGACTATGGCTACACCTTC.

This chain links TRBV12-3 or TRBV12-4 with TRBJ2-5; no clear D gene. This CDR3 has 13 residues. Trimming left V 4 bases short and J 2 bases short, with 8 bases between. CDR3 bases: TGTGCCAGCAGTTCTACCGATCAAGAGACCCAGTACTTC. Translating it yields CASSSTDQETQYF.

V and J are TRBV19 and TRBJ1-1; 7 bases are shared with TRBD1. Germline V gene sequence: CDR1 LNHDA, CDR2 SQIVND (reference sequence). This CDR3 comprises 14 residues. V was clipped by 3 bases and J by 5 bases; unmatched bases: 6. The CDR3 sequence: CASSIQGGVTEAFF. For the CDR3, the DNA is TGTGCCAGTAGTATTCAGGGGGGTGTGACTGAAGCTTTCTTT.

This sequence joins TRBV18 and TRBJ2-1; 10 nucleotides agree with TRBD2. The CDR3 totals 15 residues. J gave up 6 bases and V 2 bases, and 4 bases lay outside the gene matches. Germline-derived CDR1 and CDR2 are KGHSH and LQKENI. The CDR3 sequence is CASSPALAGANEQFF. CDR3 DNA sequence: TGTGCCAGCTCACCAGCGCTAGCGGGGGCCAATGAGCAGTTCTTC.

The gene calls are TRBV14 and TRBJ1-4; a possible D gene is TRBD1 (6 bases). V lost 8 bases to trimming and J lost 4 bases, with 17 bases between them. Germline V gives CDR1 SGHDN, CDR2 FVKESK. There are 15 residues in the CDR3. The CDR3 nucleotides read TGTGCCAGCTCTTCCGACAGACAGGTTAATGAAAAACTGTTTTTT. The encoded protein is CASSSDRQVNEKLFF. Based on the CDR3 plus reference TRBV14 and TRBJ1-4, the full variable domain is EAGVTQFPSHSVIEKGQTVTLRCDPISGHDNLYWYRRVMGKEIKFLLHFVKESKQDESGMPNNRFLAERTGGTYSTLKVQPAELEDSGVYFCASSSDRQVNEKLFFGSGTQLSVL.

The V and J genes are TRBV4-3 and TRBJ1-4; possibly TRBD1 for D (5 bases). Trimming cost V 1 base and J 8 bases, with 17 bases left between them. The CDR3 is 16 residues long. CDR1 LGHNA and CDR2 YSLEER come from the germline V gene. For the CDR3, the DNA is TGCGCCAGCAGCCAAGTGATGAGGGGTCGGGGGGAAAAACTGTTTTTT. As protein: CASSQVMRGRGEKLFF.

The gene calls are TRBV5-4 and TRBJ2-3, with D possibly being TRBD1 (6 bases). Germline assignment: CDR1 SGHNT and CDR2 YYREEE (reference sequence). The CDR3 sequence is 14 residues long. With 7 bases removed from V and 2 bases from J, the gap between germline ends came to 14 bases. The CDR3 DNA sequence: TGTGCCAGCGGCAACGGACAGATCACAGATACGCAGTATTTT. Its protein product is CASGNGQITDTQYF.

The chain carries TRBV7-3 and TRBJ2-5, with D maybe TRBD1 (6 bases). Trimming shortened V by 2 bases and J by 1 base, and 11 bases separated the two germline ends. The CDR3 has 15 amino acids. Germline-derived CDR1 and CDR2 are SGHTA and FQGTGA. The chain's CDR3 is CASSLSGAFQETQYF. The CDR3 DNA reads TGTGCCAGCAGCTTATCAGGGGCCTTCCAAGAGACCCAGTACTTC.